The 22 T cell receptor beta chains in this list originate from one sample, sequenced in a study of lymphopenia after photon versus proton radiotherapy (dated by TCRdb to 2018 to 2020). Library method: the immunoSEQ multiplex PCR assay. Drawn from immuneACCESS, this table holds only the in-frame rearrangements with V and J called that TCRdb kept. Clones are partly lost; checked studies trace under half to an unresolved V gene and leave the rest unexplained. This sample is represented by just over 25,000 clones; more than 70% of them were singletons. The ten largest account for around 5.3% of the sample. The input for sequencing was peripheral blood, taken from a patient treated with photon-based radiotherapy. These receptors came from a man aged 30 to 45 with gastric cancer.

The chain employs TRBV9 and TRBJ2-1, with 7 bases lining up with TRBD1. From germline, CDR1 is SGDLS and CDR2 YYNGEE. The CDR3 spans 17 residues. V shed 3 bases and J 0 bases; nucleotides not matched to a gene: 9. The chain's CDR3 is CASSARTGSASYNEQFF. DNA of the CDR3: TGTGCCAGCAGCGCTCGGACAGGTTCTGCCTCCTACAATGAGCAGTTCTTC.

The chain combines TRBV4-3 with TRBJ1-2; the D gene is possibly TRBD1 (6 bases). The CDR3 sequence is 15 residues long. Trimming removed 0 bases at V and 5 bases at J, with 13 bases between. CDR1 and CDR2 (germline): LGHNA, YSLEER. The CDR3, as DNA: TGCGCCAGCAGCCAAGAGCTGCAGGGGATGTATGGCTACACCTTC. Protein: CASSQELQGMYGYTF.

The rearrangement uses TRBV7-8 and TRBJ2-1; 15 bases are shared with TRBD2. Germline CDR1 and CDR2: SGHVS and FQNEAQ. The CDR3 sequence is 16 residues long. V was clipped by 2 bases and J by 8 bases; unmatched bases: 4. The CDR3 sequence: CASSLIGTSGRYEQFF. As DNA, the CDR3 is TGTGCCAGCAGCTTAATCGGGACTAGCGGGAGGTATGAGCAGTTCTTC.

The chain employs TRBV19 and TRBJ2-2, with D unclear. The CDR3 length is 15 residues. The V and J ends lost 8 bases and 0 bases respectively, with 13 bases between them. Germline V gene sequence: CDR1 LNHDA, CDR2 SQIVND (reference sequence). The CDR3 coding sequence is TGTGCCAGTCTACCCCTGTACGCGAACACCGGGGAGCTGTTTTTT. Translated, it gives CASLPLYANTGELFF.

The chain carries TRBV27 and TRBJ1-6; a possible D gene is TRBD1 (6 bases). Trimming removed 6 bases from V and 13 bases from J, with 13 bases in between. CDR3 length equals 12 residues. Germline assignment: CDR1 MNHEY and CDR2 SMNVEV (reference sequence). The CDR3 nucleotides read TGTGCCAGCAGATTCAGGGGATATCCCCTCCACTTT. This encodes CASRFRGYPLHF.

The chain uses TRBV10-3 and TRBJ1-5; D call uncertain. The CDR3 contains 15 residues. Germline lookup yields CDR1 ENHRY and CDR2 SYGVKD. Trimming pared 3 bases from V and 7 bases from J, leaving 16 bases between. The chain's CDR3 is CAISDPQEPTQPQHF. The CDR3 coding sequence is TGTGCCATCAGTGATCCCCAGGAACCCACACAGCCCCAGCATTTT.

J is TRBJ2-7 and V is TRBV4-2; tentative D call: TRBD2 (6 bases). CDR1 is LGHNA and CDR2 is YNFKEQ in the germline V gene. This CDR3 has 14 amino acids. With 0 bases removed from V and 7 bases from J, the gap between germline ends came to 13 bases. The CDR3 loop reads CASSQDLRDREQYF. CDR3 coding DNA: TGTGCCAGCAGCCAAGATTTGCGGGACCGAGAGCAGTACTTC.

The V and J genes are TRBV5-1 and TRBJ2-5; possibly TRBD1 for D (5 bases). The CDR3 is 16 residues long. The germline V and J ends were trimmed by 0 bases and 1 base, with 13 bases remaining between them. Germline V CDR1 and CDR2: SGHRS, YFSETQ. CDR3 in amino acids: CASSLGQGNLQETQYF. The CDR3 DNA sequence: TGCGCCAGCAGCTTGGGGCAGGGCAACCTCCAAGAGACCCAGTACTTC.

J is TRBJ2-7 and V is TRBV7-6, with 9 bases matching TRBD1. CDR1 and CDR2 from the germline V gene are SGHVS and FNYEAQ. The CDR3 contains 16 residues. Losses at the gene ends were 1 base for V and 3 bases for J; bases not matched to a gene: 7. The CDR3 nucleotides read TGTGCCAGCAGCTTAGGAGCGGGGACAGGGAGCTACGAGCAGTACTTC. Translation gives CASSLGAGTGSYEQYF.

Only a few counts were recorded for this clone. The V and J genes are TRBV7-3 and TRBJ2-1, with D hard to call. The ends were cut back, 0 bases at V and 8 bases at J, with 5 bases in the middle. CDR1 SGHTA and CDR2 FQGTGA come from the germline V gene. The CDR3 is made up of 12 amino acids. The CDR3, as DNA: TGTGCCAGCAGCTTAACGGGTTATGAGCAGTTCTTC. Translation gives CASSLTGYEQFF.

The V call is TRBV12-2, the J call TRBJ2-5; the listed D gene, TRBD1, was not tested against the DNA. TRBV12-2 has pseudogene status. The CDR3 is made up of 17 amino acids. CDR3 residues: CASRLAQTGTSQETQYF. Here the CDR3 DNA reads TGTGCAAGTCGCTTAGCCCAGACAGGGACGTCACAAGAGACCCAGTACTTC.

The CDR3 loop reads CASSPDRVQFF. The DNA of the CDR3 is TGTGCCAGCTCCCCCGACAGGGTGCAGTTCTTC. This chain joins TRBV18 and TRBJ2-1; TRBD1 matches 7 bases. This CDR3 comprises 11 residues. Germline V gene data show CDR1 as KGHSH and CDR2 as LQKENI. Trimming cost V 6 bases and J 12 bases; bases outside gene matches: 5.

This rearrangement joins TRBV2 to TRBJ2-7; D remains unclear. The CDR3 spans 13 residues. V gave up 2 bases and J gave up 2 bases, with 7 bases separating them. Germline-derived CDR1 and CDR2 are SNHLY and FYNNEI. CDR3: CASSELRTYEQYF. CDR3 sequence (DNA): TGTGCCAGCAGTGAATTAAGGACCTACGAGCAGTACTTC.

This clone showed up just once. CDR3 sequence reads: CASSTGDRDQPQHF. The CDR3, as DNA: TGTGCCAGCAGTACGGGAGATAGGGATCAGCCCCAGCATTTT. The gene calls are TRBV5-6 and TRBJ1-5; D remains unclear. V lost 5 bases and J 5 bases, leaving 14 bases between the germline ends. CDR1 and CDR2 from the germline V gene are SGHDT and YYEEEE. This CDR3 spans 14 amino acids.

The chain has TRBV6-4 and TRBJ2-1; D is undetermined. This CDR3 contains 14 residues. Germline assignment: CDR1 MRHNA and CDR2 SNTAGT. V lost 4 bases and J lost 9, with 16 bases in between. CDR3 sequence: CASSADGIKGEQFF. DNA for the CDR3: TGTGCCAGCAGTGCCGATGGGATTAAAGGTGAGCAGTTCTTC.

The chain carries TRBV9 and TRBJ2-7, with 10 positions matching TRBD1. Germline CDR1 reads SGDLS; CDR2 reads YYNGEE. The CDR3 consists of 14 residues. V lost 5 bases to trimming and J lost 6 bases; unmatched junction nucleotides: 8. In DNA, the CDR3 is TGTGCCAGCAGTCTTAGACAGGGGGCGGGCGAGCAGTACTTC. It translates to CASSLRQGAGEQYF. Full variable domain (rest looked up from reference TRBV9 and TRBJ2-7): DSGVTQTPKHLITATGQRVTLRCSPRSGDLSVYWYQQSLDQGLQFLIQYYNGEERAKGNILERFSAQQFPDLHSELNLSSLELGDSALYFCASSLRQGAGEQYFGPGTRLTVT.

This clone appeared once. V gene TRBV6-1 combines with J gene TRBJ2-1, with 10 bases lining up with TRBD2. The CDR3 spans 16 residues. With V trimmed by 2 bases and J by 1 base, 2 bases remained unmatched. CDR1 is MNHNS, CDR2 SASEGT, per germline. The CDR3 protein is CASSELAGGSYNEQFF. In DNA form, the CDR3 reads TGTGCCAGCAGTGAATTAGCGGGGGGTTCCTACAATGAGCAGTTCTTC.

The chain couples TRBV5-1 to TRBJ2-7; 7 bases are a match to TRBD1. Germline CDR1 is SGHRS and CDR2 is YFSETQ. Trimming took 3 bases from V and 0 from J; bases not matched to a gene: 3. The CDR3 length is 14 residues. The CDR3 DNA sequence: TGCGCCAGCAGCTCGAGACAGGGCTCCTACGAGCAGTACTTC. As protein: CASSSRQGSYEQYF. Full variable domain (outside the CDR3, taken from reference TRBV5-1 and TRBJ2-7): KAGVTQTPRYLIKTRGQQVTLSCSPISGHRSVSWYQQTPGQGLQFLFEYFSETQRNKGNFPGRFSGRQFSNSRSEMNVSTLELGDSALYLCASSSRQGSYEQYFGPGTRLTVT.

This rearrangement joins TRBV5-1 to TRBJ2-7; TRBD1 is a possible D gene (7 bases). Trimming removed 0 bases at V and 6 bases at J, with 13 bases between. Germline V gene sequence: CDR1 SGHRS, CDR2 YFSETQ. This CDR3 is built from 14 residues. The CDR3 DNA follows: TGCGCCAGCAGCTTGGGCACCCAGGGGGGCGAGCAGTACTTC. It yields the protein CASSLGTQGGEQYF.

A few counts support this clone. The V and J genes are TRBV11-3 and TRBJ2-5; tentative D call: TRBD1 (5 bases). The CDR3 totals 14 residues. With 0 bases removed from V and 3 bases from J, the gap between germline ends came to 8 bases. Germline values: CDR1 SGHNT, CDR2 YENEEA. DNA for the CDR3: TGTGCCAGCAGCTTAGATCCAGGGAAAGAGACCCAGTACTTC. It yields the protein CASSLDPGKETQYF. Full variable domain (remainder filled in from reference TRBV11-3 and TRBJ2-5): EAGVVQSPRYKIIEKKQPVAFWCNPISGHNTLYWYLQNLGQGPELLIRYENEEAVDDSQLPKDRFSAERLKGVDSTLKIQPAELGDSAVYLCASSLDPGKETQYFGPGTRLLVL.

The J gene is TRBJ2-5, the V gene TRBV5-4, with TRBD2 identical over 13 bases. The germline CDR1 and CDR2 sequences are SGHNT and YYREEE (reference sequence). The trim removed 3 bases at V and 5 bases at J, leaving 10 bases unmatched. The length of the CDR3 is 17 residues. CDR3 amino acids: CASSYLTSGRSGETQYF. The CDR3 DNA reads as TGTGCCAGCAGCTACCTGACTAGCGGGAGGAGCGGGGAGACCCAGTACTTC.

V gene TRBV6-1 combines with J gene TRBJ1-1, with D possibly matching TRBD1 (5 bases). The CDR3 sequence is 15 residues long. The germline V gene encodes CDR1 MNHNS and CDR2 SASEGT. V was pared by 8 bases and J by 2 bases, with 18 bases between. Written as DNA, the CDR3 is TGTGCCAGCTGTCCCTATAGGGGAAGAAACACTGAAGCTTTCTTT. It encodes CASCPYRGRNTEAFF.